The 25 T cell receptor beta chains reported below all come from one sample, sequenced in a study of PD-L1 blockade in urothelial cancer. Profiled with immunoSEQ multiplex PCR; TCRdb holds only in-frame clones, not every one. The sample shows 2,000 or so clones, over 30% of them seen only once. The sequences come from tumor tissue, collected before atezolizumab (anti-PD-L1) treatment. These TCRs come from a man aged 45-65 years with urothelial cancer.

Remarks on this clone: The junction departs from germline at one end; a sequencing error may be responsible. J is TRBJ1-4 and V is TRBV19; D remains unclear. The length of the CDR3 is 15 residues. Germline-derived CDR1 and CDR2 are LNHDA and SQIVND (reference sequence). The CDR3 DNA is TGTGCTAGTAGTCTGGGAGGTGGAAGAACTGAAAAACTGTTTTTT. This codes for CASSLGGGRTEKLFF.

The V and J genes are TRBV6-8 and TRBJ1-1, with a tentative D call TRBD1 (6 bases). The CDR3 covers 14 residues. Germline CDR1 MNHGY, CDR2 SAAAGT. The germline V and J ends were trimmed by 10 bases and 2 bases, with 17 bases remaining between them. This CDR3 is CAIEETGLNTEAFF. CDR3 bases: TGTGCCATCGAAGAGACAGGATTAAACACTGAAGCTTTCTTT.

This clone was found a few times. The chain joins TRBV27 to TRBJ1-3; no firm D call. CDR1 and CDR2 (germline): MNHEY, SMNVEV (reference sequence). The CDR3 has 16 amino acids. V lost 3 bases, J lost 2 bases, and 14 bases lay in between. The CDR3, as DNA: TGTGCCAGCAGTTTTTCTCTCACCGACGCTGGAAACACCATATATTTT. Translation gives CASSFSLTDAGNTIYF.

A few counts support this clone. The chain joins TRBV28 to TRBJ2-1; TRBD2 matches at 8 bases. Trimming cost V 2 bases and J 0 bases; bases outside gene matches: 3. The CDR3 runs to 16 residues. Germline V gene data show CDR1 as MDHEN and CDR2 as SYDVKM. The CDR3 loop is CASSLGGTSSYNEQFF. The DNA for the CDR3 is TGTGCCAGCAGTTTAGGTGGGACTAGCTCCTACAATGAGCAGTTCTTC.

Relative to its sample, this clone is medium-sized (0.01 to 0.1%). The gene calls are TRBV9 and TRBJ2-7, with 8 nucleotides matching TRBD2. Germline assignment: CDR1 SGDLS and CDR2 YYNGEE. The CDR3 is made up of 15 amino acids. Germline trimming cut 0 bases from V and 1 base from J; bases unmatched to any gene: 3. The DNA for the CDR3 is TGTGCCAGCAGCGTAGTTGCGGGAGGATCCTACGAGCAGTACTTC. It codes for CASSVVAGGSYEQYF. The variable domain in full, completed from reference TRBV9 and TRBJ2-7, reads DSGVTQTPKHLITATGQRVTLRCSPRSGDLSVYWYQQSLDQGLQFLIQYYNGEERAKGNILERFSAQQFPDLHSELNLSSLELGDSALYFCASSVVAGGSYEQYFGPGTRLTVT.

In this sample, this clone turned up a few times. The chain couples TRBV28 to TRBJ2-2, with 9 bases that match TRBD1. CDR3 length: 13 residues. The V and J ends lost 6 bases and 4 bases, in that order; junction bases with no gene match: 0. CDR1 is MDHEN and CDR2 is SYDVKM in the germline V gene. CDR3 DNA sequence: TGTGCCAGCAGGGGACAGGGCACCGGGGAGCTGTTTTTT. It is translated as CASRGQGTGELFF.

This clone is judged large. This chain connects TRBV9 to TRBJ2-3; D may match TRBD1 or TRBD2 (6 bases each). The ends were cut back, 2 bases at V and 0 bases at J, with 10 bases in the middle. The CDR3 runs 15 residues. The germline CDR1 and CDR2 sequences are SGDLS and YYNGEE. CDR3 loop: CASSVSGASTDTQYF. Written as DNA, the CDR3 is TGTGCCAGCAGCGTTTCGGGGGCTAGCACAGATACGCAGTATTTT.

The chain recombines TRBV15 with TRBJ1-5, with a possible D match to TRBD1 (5 bases). Per germline, CDR1 LNHNV and CDR2 YYDKDF (reference sequence). The V gene lost 0 bases and the J gene lost 2 bases, with 8 bases spanning the gap. This CDR3 has 15 residues. The CDR3 protein is CATSREGEGNQPQHF. In DNA form, the CDR3 reads TGTGCCACCAGCAGAGAGGGGGAGGGCAATCAGCCCCAGCATTTT.

This clone was picked up a small number of times. The J gene is TRBJ2-7, the V gene TRBV1; TRBD1 is taken as the D call from the table, unchecked against the DNA. TRBV1 is shown as a pseudogene. The CDR3 totals 15 residues. The DNA of the CDR3 is TGCACCAGCAGCCAAAACCGGGACAGGGACGACGAGCAGTACTTC. The encoded protein is CTSSQNRDRDDEQYF.

The chain employs TRBV5-1 and TRBJ1-4; D remains ambiguous. Trimming cost V 0 bases and J 5 bases, with 11 bases left between them. The germline V gene encodes CDR1 SGHRS and CDR2 YFSETQ. The CDR3 is 15 residues long. The CDR3: CASSLEGSWNEKLFF. The CDR3 DNA follows: TGCGCCAGCAGCTTGGAGGGTAGCTGGAATGAAAAACTGTTTTTT.

This clone is medium-sized (0.01 to 0.1%) by share. Mismatch with germline at one junction end may stem from a read error. The chain links TRBV11-3 to TRBJ2-1; 12 bases are a match to TRBD2. The CDR3 runs 19 residues. Germline CDR1 and CDR2: SGHNT and YENEEA. The CDR3: CASSLIWTSGIAPNNEQFF. The CDR3 DNA sequence: TGTGCCAGCAGTCTAATCTGGACTAGCGGGATTGCCCCCAACAACGAGCAGTTCTTC.

The gene calls are TRBV28 and TRBJ1-2; maybe TRBD1 (5 bases). This CDR3 contains 15 residues. Germline V gives CDR1 MDHEN, CDR2 SYDVKM. The V gene lost 2 bases and the J gene lost 8 bases, with 18 bases spanning the gap. CDR3 sequence reads: CASSLPGGYSGGYTF. Here the CDR3 DNA reads TGTGCCAGCAGTTTACCGGGAGGGTATTCAGGGGGCTACACCTTC.

The CDR3 sequence: CASSRNWDRANEQFF. The DNA for the CDR3 is TGCGCCAGCAGCCGGAATTGGGACAGGGCCAATGAGCAGTTCTTC. The chain links TRBV23-1 to TRBJ2-1, with 9 bases identical to TRBD1. TRBV23-1 is filed as an ORF, its function uncertain. The CDR3 length is 15 residues. V lost 6 bases to trimming and J lost 6 bases; unmatched junction nucleotides: 9.

This clone was recorded a few times. J is TRBJ1-1 and V is TRBV7-6; maybe TRBD1 (6 bases). Per the germline V gene, CDR1 is SGHVS and CDR2 is FNYEAQ. Trimming took 1 base from V and 2 from J, leaving 20 bases between them. This CDR3 comprises 18 residues. The CDR3, as DNA: TGTGCCAGCAGCTTAGTCCCGGGGGGATTACAGGGAAACACTGAAGCTTTCTTT. Translation gives CASSLVPGGLQGNTEAFF. The whole variable domain, remainder taken from reference TRBV7-6 and TRBJ1-1, is GAGVSQSPRYKVTKRGQDVALRCDPISGHVSLYWYRQALGQGPEFLTYFNYEAQQDKSGLPNDRFSAERPEGSISTLTIQRTEQRDSAMYRCASSLVPGGLQGNTEAFFGQGTRLTVV.

The chain has TRBV18 and TRBJ2-2; no reliable D call. The V gene's germline CDR1 is KGHSH and CDR2 LQKENI. The V end was cut by 3 bases, the J end by 0 bases, with 11 bases between. The CDR3 sequence is 16 residues long. The CDR3 reads CASSPPGIANTGELFF. The CDR3 bases are TGTGCCAGCTCACCCCCGGGTATAGCGAACACCGGGGAGCTGTTTTTT.

This clone was observed a few times. The CDR3 DNA sequence: TGTGCCAGCAGTGAACGGGCCTTCACGCCCCTCCACTTT. Translating gives CASSERAFTPLHF. The genes are TRBV2 and TRBJ1-6; D gene unclear. From germline, CDR1 is SNHLY and CDR2 FYNNEI. Trimming left V 2 bases short and J 13 bases short, with 12 bases between. CDR3 length equals 13 residues.

CDR3 nucleotide sequence: TGTGCCAGCAGCGTGACTACAAACTCCTACGAGCAGTACTTC. Encoded protein: CASSVTTNSYEQYF. The V and J genes are TRBV9 and TRBJ2-7; D is perhaps TRBD2 (5 bases). Trimming shortened V by 2 bases and J by 0 bases, and 9 bases separated the two germline ends. CDR1 SGDLS and CDR2 YYNGEE come from the germline V gene. There are 14 residues in the CDR3.

This CDR3 reads CATSRGLAGESNEQFF. Written as DNA, the CDR3 is TGTGCCACCAGCAGAGGCCTAGCGGGAGAGAGTAATGAGCAGTTCTTC. The chain couples TRBV15 to TRBJ2-1; 10 bases line up with TRBD2. Germline V gene sequence: CDR1 LNHNV, CDR2 YYDKDF (reference sequence). The CDR3 loop spans 16 amino acids. V was pared by 1 base and J by 7 bases, with 7 bases of the junction left unmatched.

The gene calls are TRBV10-3 and TRBJ1-1; D remains unclear. V dropped 3 bases and J dropped 1 base, with 9 bases sitting between them. Germline V gives CDR1 ENHRY, CDR2 SYGVKD. This CDR3 is built from 14 residues. CDR3 nucleotides: TGTGCCATCAGTGATAGGGCCGGGAACACTGAAGCTTTCTTT. Its protein product is CAISDRAGNTEAFF.

V usage is TRBV6-8 and J usage is TRBJ2-5; D remains unclear. This CDR3 region has 16 residues. CDR1 and CDR2 (germline): MNHGY, SAAAGT. The germline V and J ends were trimmed by 0 bases and 5 bases, with 16 bases remaining between them. CDR3 sequence reads: CASSYSIGIFRETQYF. The CDR3 DNA is TGTGCCAGCAGTTACTCGATTGGGATCTTTCGGGAGACCCAGTACTTC.

The chain couples TRBV18 to TRBJ1-1, with D possibly TRBD1 on 5 matching bases. Germline lookup yields CDR1 KGHSH and CDR2 LQKENI. V dropped 0 bases and J dropped 0 bases, with 11 bases sitting between them. The CDR3 contains 16 residues. The CDR3 DNA reads TGTGCCAGCTCACCACCGACAGACCACATGAACACTGAAGCTTTCTTT. Its protein is CASSPPTDHMNTEAFF.

This clone was seen a handful of times. The gene calls are TRBV9 and TRBJ2-1, with 7 nucleotides matching TRBD2. CDR1 is SGDLS, CDR2 YYNGEE, per germline. CDR3 size: 16 residues. Losses at the gene ends were 4 bases for V and 1 base for J; bases not matched to a gene: 8. CDR3 in amino acids: CASSLTSDPSYNEQFF. For the CDR3, the DNA is TGTGCCAGCAGCTTAACTAGCGACCCGTCCTACAATGAGCAGTTCTTC.

V usage is TRBV10-1 and J usage is TRBJ2-1; D tentatively fits TRBD1 or TRBD2 (5 bases each). Between the trimmed V and J ends, which lost 5 bases and 7 bases, there was a span of 15 bases. This CDR3 has 14 amino acids. Germline CDR1 WNHNN, CDR2 SYGVQD (reference sequence). CDR3 residues: CASSSTGLMNEQFF. CDR3 sequence (DNA): TGCGCCAGCAGTTCAACGGGGCTTATGAATGAGCAGTTCTTC.

This clone was found a few times. The rearrangement joins TRBV27 to TRBJ2-2, with TRBD1 as a possible D gene (6 bases). The CDR3 covers 15 residues. Germline loops: CDR1 MNHEY, CDR2 SMNVEV (reference sequence). The V gene lost 1 base and the J gene lost 4 bases, with 10 bases spanning the gap. The DNA of the CDR3 is TGTGCCAGCAGTTTATTTCAGGGGTGCACCGGGGAGCTGTTTTTT. Its translation is CASSLFQGCTGELFF.

This chain links TRBV19 with TRBJ2-1; D may be TRBD1 (5 bases). Deletions cut 5 bases from V and 0 bases from J, with 11 bases between. CDR3 size: 15 residues. The V gene's germline CDR1 is LNHDA and CDR2 SQIVND (reference sequence). The CDR3 DNA sequence: TGTGCCAGTAGTCCACGACAGACCTCCTACAATGAGCAGTTCTTC. It translates to CASSPRQTSYNEQFF. The whole variable domain, remainder taken from reference TRBV19 and TRBJ2-1, is DGGITQSPKYLFRKEGQNVTLSCEQNLNHDAMYWYRQDPGQGLRLIYYSQIVNDFQKGDIAEGYSVSREKKESFPLTVTSAQKNPTAFYLCASSPRQTSYNEQFFGPGTRLTVL.